This T cell receptor beta chain was identified during a study of blood T cell repertoires in COVID-19. Sequencing was performed with immunoSEQ multiplex PCR; in TCRdb, only in-frame clones are kept and a portion is missing. This sample has some 190,000 clones; 84% occur once, and the top ten carry about 3.3%. The CDR3 extends over 13 amino acids. V was cut by 6 bases and J by 4 bases, with 13 bases left in between. The germline V gene has CDR1 SEHNR and CDR2 FQNEAQ (reference sequence). The sequencing input was PBMCs or T cells enriched from blood (not recorded which). The gene calls are TRBV7-9 and TRBJ2-7; maybe TRBD2 (5 bases). This receptor was identified in a woman in her 30s who had been exposed to COVID-19. The CDR3 loop reads CASRSRTSYEQYF. The CDR3 region has the DNA TGTGCCAGCAGGTCGAGGACTTCTTACGAGCAGTACTTC.